The clone carrying this T cell receptor beta chain came up once. Its antigen is as yet unknown. The record originates from a study of T cell responses to AZD1222 COVID-19 vaccine. Broader study findings: After the peak T cell response, and only then, were repertoires sampled. Unmutated variant regions are reportedly the target of nearly half of TCRs that are spike-specific. Donor demographics were predominantly white British with a female majority; clonal diversity may be underestimated.

The assay was immunoSEQ multiplex PCR, and TCRdb's table has in-frame clones only and misses some. Of 150,000 to 200,000 clones in the sample, over 80% were seen once. The sequence derives from an adult in good health. The material sequenced was peripheral blood, taken on day 0 of AZD1222 vaccination.

This CDR3 is CASSLPTGQGTPLHF. CDR3 in DNA: TGTGCCAGCAGTCTCCCGACAGGTCAAGGGACACCCCTCCACTTT. The V call is TRBV28, the J call TRBJ1-6; TRBD1 might be the D (6 bases). Germline V gene lookup returns CDR1 MDHEN and CDR2 SYDVKM. The CDR3 runs 15 residues. The V end was cut by 5 bases, the J end by 11 bases, with 19 bases between.